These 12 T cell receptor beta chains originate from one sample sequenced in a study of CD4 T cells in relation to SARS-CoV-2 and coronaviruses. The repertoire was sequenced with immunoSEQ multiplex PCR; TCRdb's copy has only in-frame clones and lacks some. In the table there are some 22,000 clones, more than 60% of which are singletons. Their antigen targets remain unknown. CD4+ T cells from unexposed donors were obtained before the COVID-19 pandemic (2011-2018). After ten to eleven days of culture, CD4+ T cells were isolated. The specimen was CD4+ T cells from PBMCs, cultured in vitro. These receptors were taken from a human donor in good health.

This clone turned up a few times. As DNA, the CDR3 is TGTGCCACCAGTGGAGTAGGAGAAAATCCCGGGGAGCTGTTTTTT. As protein: CATSGVGENPGELFF. This rearrangement joins TRBV24-1 to TRBJ2-2, with D unresolved. CDR3 length: 15 amino acids. V was pared by 5 bases and J by 6 bases, with 15 bases between. Looked up from germline, CDR1 is KGHDR and CDR2 is SFDVKD.

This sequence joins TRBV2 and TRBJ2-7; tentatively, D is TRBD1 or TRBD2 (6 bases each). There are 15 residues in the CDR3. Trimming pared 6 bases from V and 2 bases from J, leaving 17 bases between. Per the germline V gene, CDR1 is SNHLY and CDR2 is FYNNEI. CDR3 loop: CASRSRDGGTYEQYF. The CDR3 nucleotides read TGTGCCAGCAGGAGCCGGGACGGGGGCACCTACGAGCAGTACTTC.

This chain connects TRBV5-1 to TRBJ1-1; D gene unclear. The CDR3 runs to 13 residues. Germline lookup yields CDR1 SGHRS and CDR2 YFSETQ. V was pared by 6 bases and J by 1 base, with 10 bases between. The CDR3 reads CASTKSPNTEAFF. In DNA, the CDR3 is TGCGCCAGCACTAAGTCCCCGAACACTGAAGCTTTCTTT.

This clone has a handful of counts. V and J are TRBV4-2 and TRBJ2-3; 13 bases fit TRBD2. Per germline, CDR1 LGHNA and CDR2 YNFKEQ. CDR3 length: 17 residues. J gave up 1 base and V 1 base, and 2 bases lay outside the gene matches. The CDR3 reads CASSQVLAGGGTDTQYF. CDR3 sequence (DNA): TGTGCCAGCAGCCAAGTACTAGCGGGGGGGGGCACAGATACGCAGTATTTT.

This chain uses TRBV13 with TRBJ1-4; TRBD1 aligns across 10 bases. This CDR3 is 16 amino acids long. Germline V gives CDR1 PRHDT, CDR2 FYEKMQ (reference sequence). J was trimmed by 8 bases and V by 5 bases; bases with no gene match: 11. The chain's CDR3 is CASSKTGTGVGEKLFF. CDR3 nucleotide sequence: TGTGCCAGCAGCAAAACCGGGACAGGGGTAGGAGAAAAACTGTTTTTT.

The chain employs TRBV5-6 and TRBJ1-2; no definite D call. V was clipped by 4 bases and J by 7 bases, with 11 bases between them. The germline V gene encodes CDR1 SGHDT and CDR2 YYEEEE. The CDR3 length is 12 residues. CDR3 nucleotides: TGTGCCAGCAGCGTGGATCAGCGTGGCTACACCTTC. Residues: CASSVDQRGYTF.

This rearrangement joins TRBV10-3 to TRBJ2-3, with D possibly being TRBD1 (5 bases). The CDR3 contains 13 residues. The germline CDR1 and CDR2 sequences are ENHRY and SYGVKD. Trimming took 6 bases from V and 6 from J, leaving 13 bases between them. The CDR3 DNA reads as TGTGCCATCAGCGCTAGACCAGGGGATACGCAGTATTTT. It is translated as CAISARPGDTQYF.

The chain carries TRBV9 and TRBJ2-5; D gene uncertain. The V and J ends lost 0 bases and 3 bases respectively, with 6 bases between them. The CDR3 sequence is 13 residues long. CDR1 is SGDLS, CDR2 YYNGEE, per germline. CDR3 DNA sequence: TGTGCCAGCAGCGTAGCAGTAGAAGAGACCCAGTACTTC. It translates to CASSVAVEETQYF. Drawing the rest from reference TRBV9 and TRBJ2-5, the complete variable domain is DSGVTQTPKHLITATGQRVTLRCSPRSGDLSVYWYQQSLDQGLQFLIQYYNGEERAKGNILERFSAQQFPDLHSELNLSSLELGDSALYFCASSVAVEETQYFGPGTRLLVL.

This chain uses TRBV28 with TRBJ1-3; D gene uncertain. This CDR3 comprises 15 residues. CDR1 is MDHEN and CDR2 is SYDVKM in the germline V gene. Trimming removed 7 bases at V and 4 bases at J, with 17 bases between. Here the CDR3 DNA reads TGTGCCAGCATCTCCCAGGAGGGTCGCGGAAACACCATATATTTT. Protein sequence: CASISQEGRGNTIYF.

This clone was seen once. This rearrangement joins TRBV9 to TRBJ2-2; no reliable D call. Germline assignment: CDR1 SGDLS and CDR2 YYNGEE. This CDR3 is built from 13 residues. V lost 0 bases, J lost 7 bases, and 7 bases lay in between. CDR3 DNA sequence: TGTGCCAGCAGCGTAGGGACCGGCGGGGAGCTGTTTTTT. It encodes CASSVGTGGELFF.

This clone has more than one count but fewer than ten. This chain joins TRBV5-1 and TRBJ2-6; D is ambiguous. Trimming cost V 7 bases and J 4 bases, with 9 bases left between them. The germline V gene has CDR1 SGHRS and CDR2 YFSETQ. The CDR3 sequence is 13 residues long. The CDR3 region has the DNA TGCGCCAGCTGCAGGTCCGGGGCCAACGTCCTGACTTTC. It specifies CASCRSGANVLTF. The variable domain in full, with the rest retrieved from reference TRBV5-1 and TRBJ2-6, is KAGVTQTPRYLIKTRGQQVTLSCSPISGHRSVSWYQQTPGQGLQFLFEYFSETQRNKGNFPGRFSGRQFSNSRSEMNVSTLELGDSALYLCASCRSGANVLTFGAGSRLTVL.

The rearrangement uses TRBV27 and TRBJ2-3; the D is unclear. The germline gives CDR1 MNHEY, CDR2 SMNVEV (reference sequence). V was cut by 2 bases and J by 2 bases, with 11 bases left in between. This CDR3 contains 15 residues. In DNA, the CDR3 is TGTGCCAGCAGTTTAGGGTGGCAGTTCACAGATACGCAGTATTTT. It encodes CASSLGWQFTDTQYF.